This TCR beta chain derives from a study of T cell clones after liver transplantation. Study-level background: Samples came from ITN030ST, which attempted immunosuppression withdrawal within 2 years of liver transplantation. Subjects received no induction therapy and standard immunosuppression until randomization at 12-24 months post-transplant. At least one year of complete immunosuppression withdrawal without enzymes over twice normal defined tolerance.

CD3+CD4+ and CD3+CD8+ cells were FACS-sorted from thawed unstimulated PBMCs. A word on this clone: The sample contains more than one DNA sequence encoding this CDR3.

V was cut by 0 bases and J by 1 base, with 7 bases left in between. This CDR3 has 15 residues. Germline V CDR1 and CDR2: SGHTA, FQGNSA. Produced via immunoSEQ multiplex PCR; TCRdb's table is partial and in-frame only. Of some 120,000 clones listed, 90% are singletons. Here the sequenced sample was CD4+ T cells from blood, taken 12 months after liver transplant. This clonotype was sampled from a human patient who received a liver transplant. T cells may partly derive from the graft donor. The rearrangement uses TRBV7-2 and TRBJ2-1, with unresolved D. The CDR3 protein is CASSLAGPSYNEQFF. CDR3 DNA sequence: TGTGCCAGCAGCTTAGCCGGACCATCCTACAATGAGCAGTTCTTC.